These 10 T cell receptor beta chains came from one sample sequenced in a study of shared T cell receptors in the human thymus. Profiling relied on immunoSEQ multiplex PCR, and the TCRdb table lists in-frame clones only, not all of them. The profile shows 500,000 to 550,000 clones, approximately 78% of them singletons. The data also belong to a second study, concerning human thymus T cells.

Sequencing was done on a sample of thymocytes. Receptors were obtained from a boy in the first two years of life with a congenital heart defect.

This clone was detected only once. This chain joins TRBV5-4 and TRBJ2-7, with 10 bases that match TRBD1. Germline lookup yields CDR1 SGHNT and CDR2 YYREEE (reference sequence). Trimming removed 2 bases from V and 5 bases from J; junction bases left unmatched: 4. The CDR3 sequence is 14 residues long. CDR3: CASSFRQGADEQYF. The CDR3 coding sequence is TGTGCCAGCAGCTTTAGACAGGGGGCTGACGAGCAGTACTTC.

V gene TRBV4-3 combines with J gene TRBJ2-5; 9 bases agree with TRBD2. Germline V lookup: CDR1 LGHNA, CDR2 YSLEER. V was pared by 0 bases and J by 5 bases, with 10 bases of the junction left unmatched. CDR3 length: 17 amino acids. CDR3 loop: CASSQDLVAGAGETQYF. The CDR3 nucleotides read TGCGCCAGCAGCCAAGATCTTGTAGCGGGAGCCGGTGAGACCCAGTACTTC.

This rearrangement joins TRBV4-3 to TRBJ2-1; 8 nucleotides match TRBD2. V lost 0 bases to trimming and J lost 5 bases; unmatched junction nucleotides: 24. The CDR3 is made up of 22 amino acids. Germline V gene lookup returns CDR1 LGHNA and CDR2 YSLEER. CDR3 region: CASSQDRGWWGTREGEDNEQFF. The CDR3 DNA is TGCGCCAGCAGCCAAGATCGAGGGTGGTGGGGGACTAGGGAAGGTGAGGACAATGAGCAGTTCTTC.

This rearrangement joins TRBV5-6 to TRBJ2-5; 7 bases align to TRBD1. The V gene end was trimmed by 2 bases and the J gene end by 5 bases; junction bases not matched to a gene: 15. From germline, CDR1 is SGHDT and CDR2 YYEEEE. The length of the CDR3 is 17 residues. The CDR3 region has the DNA TGTGCCAGCAGCTTTACGGCCCAGAAGGGGGCAGGGGAGACCCAGTACTTC. Its translation: CASSFTAQKGAGETQYF.

This rearrangement joins TRBV7-9 to TRBJ2-5; 10 bases map to TRBD2. Germline CDR1 is SEHNR and CDR2 is FQNEAQ (reference sequence). The V and J ends lost 3 bases and 2 bases, in that order; junction bases with no gene match: 3. The length of the CDR3 is 15 residues. CDR3 in DNA: TGTGCCAGCAGCTTGAGAGCGGGAGGGCAAGAGACCCAGTACTTC. It codes for CASSLRAGGQETQYF.

This clone was detected only once. CDR3 DNA sequence: TGTGCCAGCTCCCGGCTAGCGGTCTACAATGAGCAGTTCTTC. This sequence encodes CASSRLAVYNEQFF. The chain couples TRBV7-9 to TRBJ2-1; 7 bases map to TRBD2. The CDR3 extends over 14 amino acids. Germline V gene sequence: CDR1 SEHNR, CDR2 FQNEAQ (reference sequence). V lost 8 bases to trimming and J lost 3 bases; unmatched junction nucleotides: 7. Full variable domain (rest looked up from reference TRBV7-9 and TRBJ2-1): DTGVSQNPRHKITKRGQNVTFRCDPISEHNRLYWYRQTLGQGPEFLTYFQNEAQLEKSRLLSDRFSAERPKGSFSTLEIQRTEQGDSAMYLCASSRLAVYNEQFFGPGTRLTVL.

V gene TRBV7-2 combines with J gene TRBJ2-3; 8 nucleotides agree with TRBD2. With 2 bases clipped from V and 0 bases from J, the junction kept 4 bases outside the gene matches. Germline CDR1 is SGHTA and CDR2 is FQGNSA. The CDR3 is 16 amino acids. DNA of the CDR3: TGTGCCAGCAGCTTAACCACTAGCGGAAGCACAGATACGCAGTATTTT. This translates into CASSLTTSGSTDTQYF.

This chain connects TRBV28 to TRBJ2-5; no clear D. This CDR3 comprises 13 residues. V was clipped by 5 bases and J by 5 bases, with 12 bases between them. Germline lookup yields CDR1 MDHEN and CDR2 SYDVKM. The CDR3 here is CASSDTPPETQYF. CDR3 bases: TGTGCCAGCAGTGACACTCCCCCGGAGACCCAGTACTTC.

This clone was found a few times. The J gene is TRBJ1-4, the V gene TRBV6-1, with 9 bases fitting TRBD1. This CDR3 region has 14 residues. The ends lost 1 base at V and 10 bases at J; junction bases unmatched: 4. Looked up from germline, CDR1 is MNHNS and CDR2 is SASEGT. DNA of the CDR3: TGTGCCAGCAGTGAAGACAGGGGGCAGGGAAAACTGTTTTTT. Encoded protein: CASSEDRGQGKLFF.

This chain joins TRBV27 and TRBJ1-5; D is unclear. This CDR3 has 14 amino acids. Germline-derived CDR1 and CDR2 are MNHEY and SMNVEV (reference sequence). The germline V and J ends were trimmed by 1 base and 2 bases, with 6 bases remaining between them. The CDR3 bases are TGTGCCAGCAGTTTATACCCGGGCAATCAGCCCCAGCATTTT. Encoded protein: CASSLYPGNQPQHF.